The clone carrying this TCR beta chain came up a few times. The target antigen is unknown. Individually, cDNA molecules had unique molecular identifiers attached to them. MiXCR, run by TCRdb on the 5' RACE reads, gives a single entry per CDR3 protein. The table has approximately 50,000 distinct CDR3 sequences, 6% to 8% seen once; the top ten hold 5% to 6.5%. Trimming pared 3 bases from V and 4 bases from J, leaving 12 bases between. This CDR3 spans 14 amino acids. These data originate in a study of early T cells in non-severe SARS-CoV-2 infection. Study overall: It was bulk RNA from unsorted whole blood that was sequenced, and the chains were unpaired.

Study-level findings and limits: The study's VDJdb matching favored anti-spike CD8 responses and missed private and CD4 specificities.

V is TRBV12-3 or TRBV12-4 and J is TRBJ1-2, with a weak D call TRBD1 (5 bases). This clonotype was obtained from an adult who was a healthcare worker with PCR-confirmed SARS-CoV-2 infection or an uninfected control (not recorded which). The sequencing input was whole blood. CDR3 in DNA: TGTGCCAGCAGTTTTCCGGCAGGGAGCTATGGCTACACCTTC. It specifies CASSFPAGSYGYTF.